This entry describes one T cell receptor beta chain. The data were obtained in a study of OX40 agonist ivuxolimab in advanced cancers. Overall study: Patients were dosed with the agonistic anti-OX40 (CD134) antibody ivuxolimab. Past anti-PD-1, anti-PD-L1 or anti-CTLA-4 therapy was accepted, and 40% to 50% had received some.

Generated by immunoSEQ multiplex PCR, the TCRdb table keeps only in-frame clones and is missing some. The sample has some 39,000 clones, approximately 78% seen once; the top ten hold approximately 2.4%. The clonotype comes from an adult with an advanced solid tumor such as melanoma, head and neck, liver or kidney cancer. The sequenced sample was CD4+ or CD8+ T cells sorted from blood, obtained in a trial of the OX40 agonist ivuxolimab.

CDR3 nucleotides: TGTGCCAGTAGGGGGACAGCAGCTACCTACAATGAGCAGTTCTTC. It encodes CASRGTAATYNEQFF. The gene calls are TRBV19 and TRBJ2-1, with 7 bases lining up with TRBD1. The germline V gene has CDR1 LNHDA and CDR2 SQIVND (reference sequence). The V segment lost 6 bases and the J segment 2 bases; nucleotides outside the gene matches: 7. The CDR3 runs 15 residues.